The 26 T cell receptor beta chains in this list originate from one sample, sequenced in a study of T cells after yellow fever vaccination (dated by TCRdb to the late 2010s). The label giving this sample's treatment or condition can be read as: live attenuated yellow fever vaccine strain. Libraries were made using 5' RACE. Sequencing was carried out with an Illumina HiSeq 2500. TCRdb applied fastp at Q25 and MiXCR to the public reads, then kept only in-frame beta chains. Under each unique CDR3 protein, matching rows form one entry showing the most common genes and DNA. The sample yields over 200,000 distinct CDR3 sequences; around 6.7% were counted once. The top ten constitute around 1.1% of the sample. Sequenced material: CD4+ T cells sorted from PBMCs, taken on the day of the yellow fever booster vaccination. These receptors were obtained from a man aged 30 to 45 who received the YFV17D yellow fever vaccine.

The V and J genes are TRBV20-1 and TRBJ2-1, with 14 bases that match TRBD2. This CDR3 has 15 residues. V lost 3 bases, J lost 10 bases, and 8 bases stayed unmatched. The germline V gene encodes CDR1 DFQATT and CDR2 SNEGSKA (reference sequence). This chain's CDR3 is CSARLGLAGVREQFF. CDR3 sequence (DNA): TGCAGTGCTAGGCTGGGACTAGCGGGAGTCCGGGAGCAGTTCTTC.

This clonotype was picked up many times. CDR3 amino acids: CASRRQGPWGTEAFF. For the CDR3, the DNA is TGTGCCAGCAGAAGACAGGGGCCTTGGGGGACTGAAGCTTTCTTT. The chain recombines TRBV3-1 with TRBJ1-1; 8 bases fit TRBD1. Germline CDR1 LGHDT, CDR2 YNNKEL (reference sequence). This CDR3 has 15 amino acids. V lost 6 bases and J lost 5; bases outside the gene matches: 11.

V and J are TRBV6-1 and TRBJ1-3; 7 bases match TRBD1. The CDR3 has 18 residues. From germline, CDR1 is MNHNS and CDR2 SASEGT. The V gene end was trimmed by 5 bases and the J gene end by 0 bases; junction bases not matched to a gene: 13. CDR3 amino acids: CASSRPRQGASSGNTIYF. CDR3 sequence (DNA): TGTGCCAGCAGTCGACCTAGACAGGGCGCGAGCTCTGGAAACACCATATATTTT.

The gene calls are TRBV7-2 and TRBJ2-7; 12 nucleotides match TRBD2. V shed 4 bases and J 8 bases; nucleotides not matched to a gene: 6. Per the germline V gene, CDR1 is SGHTA and CDR2 is FQGNSA. CDR3 length: 14 amino acids. The CDR3 coding sequence is TGTGCCAGCAGCTCCCTCGGACTAGCGGGAAAGCAGTACTTC. Protein product: CASSSLGLAGKQYF.

This clonotype was observed many times. The CDR3 coding sequence is TGTGCCAGCAGTCGATCTAGCGGGAGTGGTGGTGAGCAGTTCTTC. Amino acids: CASSRSSGSGGEQFF. The chain is built from TRBV7-6 and TRBJ2-1; 10 nucleotides agree with TRBD2. V lost 6 bases to trimming and J lost 9 bases; unmatched junction nucleotides: 11. The germline CDR1 and CDR2 sequences are SGHVS and FNYEAQ. The CDR3 sequence is 15 residues long.

This clonotype was picked up many times. The rearrangement links TRBV15 to TRBJ2-1; D might be TRBD2 (5 bases). CDR3 length: 18 amino acids. The V gene's germline CDR1 is LNHNV and CDR2 YYDKDF (reference sequence). Trimming cost V 0 bases and J 0 bases, with 15 bases left between them. This CDR3 is CATSREIRTSSSYNEQFF. The CDR3 DNA reads as TGTGCCACCAGCAGAGAAATAAGGACTTCCAGCTCCTACAATGAGCAGTTCTTC.

In its sample, this clonotype was seen many times. The chain has TRBV29-1 and TRBJ1-2, with unresolved D. The ends were cut back, 4 bases at V and 7 bases at J, with 10 bases in the middle. CDR1 and CDR2 from the germline V gene are SQVTM and ANQGSEA. This CDR3 spans 11 amino acids. This chain's CDR3 is CSVGGSGGYTF. The DNA for the CDR3 is TGCAGCGTTGGAGGGAGCGGTGGCTACACCTTC.

The chain links TRBV7-6 to TRBJ1-6, with D unclear. CDR1 is SGHVS, CDR2 FNYEAQ, per germline. V shed 5 bases and J shed 0 bases, with 5 bases lying between them. There are 14 residues in the CDR3. The DNA of the CDR3 is TGTGCCAGCAGCGTACGCTCCTATAATTCACCCCTCCACTTT. Amino acids: CASSVRSYNSPLHF.

This clonotype has just a few counts. The V call is TRBV20-1, the J call TRBJ2-7; 8 bases are a match to TRBD2. From germline, CDR1 is DFQATT and CDR2 SNEGSKA (reference sequence). The CDR3 has 13 residues. The V gene end was trimmed by 5 bases and the J gene end by 5 bases; junction bases not matched to a gene: 8. The CDR3: CSAAGTRTDEQYF. CDR3 bases: TGCAGTGCTGCCGGGACTAGAACCGACGAGCAGTACTTC.

This clonotype was seen ten or more times. V usage is TRBV2 and J usage is TRBJ1-6; D not certain. CDR3 length equals 14 residues. From germline, CDR1 is SNHLY and CDR2 FYNNEI. Trimming took off 6 bases at V and 5 bases at J, with 11 bases between the two ends. The CDR3 here is CASRKTRNNSPLHF. For the CDR3, the DNA is TGTGCCAGCAGGAAGACAAGGAATAATTCACCCCTCCACTTT.

In this sample, this clonotype turned up many times. The genes are TRBV7-2 and TRBJ2-3; D is unclear. This CDR3 spans 15 amino acids. Deletions cut 4 bases from V and 4 bases from J, with 15 bases between. Germline V gene sequence: CDR1 SGHTA, CDR2 FQGNSA. CDR3 bases: TGTGCCAGCAGCTCCGGTCTTGGAGTGGCAGATACGCAGTATTTT. Protein sequence: CASSSGLGVADTQYF.

This clonotype was seen at least ten times. The CDR3 bases are TGTGCCAGCTCGTCGTCCTCGGGACCACGCTCCTACGAGCAGTACTTC. Amino acids: CASSSSSGPRSYEQYF. This chain uses TRBV18 with TRBJ2-7, with D perhaps given as TRBD1 or TRBD2 (5 bases each). Trimming took off 6 bases at V and 0 bases at J, with 18 bases between the two ends. Germline CDR1 and CDR2: KGHSH and LQKENI. The CDR3 runs 16 residues.

This clonotype has at least ten counts. The gene calls are TRBV4-3 and TRBJ2-5; D uncertain. The V end was cut by 0 bases, the J end by 7 bases, with 6 bases between. The CDR3 sequence is 12 residues long. Germline V lookup: CDR1 LGHNA, CDR2 YSLEER. The CDR3 nucleotides are TGCGCCAGCAGCCAAGATCGAAGGACCCAGTACTTC. Translation gives CASSQDRRTQYF.

This clonotype was detected many times. V is TRBV28 and J is TRBJ2-1; 7 positions match TRBD2. CDR3 length: 15 residues. The germline V gene has CDR1 MDHEN and CDR2 SYDVKM. After removal of 8 bases from V and 2 bases from J, the junction contained 9 bases not matched to a gene. The CDR3 sequence: CASGEGGKPYNEQFF. The CDR3 DNA reads TGTGCCAGCGGGGAGGGAGGAAAGCCCTACAATGAGCAGTTCTTC.

This clonotype was found many times. The gene calls are TRBV6-1 and TRBJ1-2; possibly TRBD1 for D (5 bases). From germline, CDR1 is MNHNS and CDR2 SASEGT. The germline V and J ends were trimmed by 7 bases and 2 bases, with 14 bases remaining between them. The CDR3 covers 14 residues. This CDR3 is CASTRQIFNYGYTF. CDR3 bases: TGTGCCAGCACCAGACAGATATTCAACTATGGCTACACCTTC.

This clonotype has a handful of counts. This chain uses TRBV6-1 with TRBJ2-7; 7 positions agree with TRBD1. With V trimmed by 6 bases and J by 2 bases, 7 bases remained unmatched. Germline lookup yields CDR1 MNHNS and CDR2 SASEGT. The CDR3 contains 14 residues. The CDR3 nucleotides are TGTGCCAGCAGGGCCGGGACAGTGGCCTACGAGCAGTACTTC. Protein sequence: CASRAGTVAYEQYF.

CDR3 in amino acids: CASSFSGRAGEQYF. CDR3 nucleotides: TGTGCCAGCAGCTTTAGCGGGAGGGCCGGCGAGCAGTACTTC. This chain joins TRBV11-2 and TRBJ2-7; 11 bases are a match to TRBD2. CDR3 size: 14 residues. Per germline, CDR1 SGHAT and CDR2 FQNNGV. Unmatched junction bases numbered 4, after V lost 3 bases and J lost 6 bases.

This clonotype was detected many times. The rearrangement joins TRBV30 to TRBJ2-1; D is perhaps TRBD2 (6 bases). V was clipped by 2 bases and J by 6 bases, with 20 bases between them. The CDR3 is 16 residues long. Germline CDR1 GTSNPN, CDR2 SVGIG (reference sequence). DNA of the CDR3: TGTGCCTGGAGTCGGGACGGGAGCAGGTTGGGCAATGAGCAGTTCTTC. Protein sequence: CAWSRDGSRLGNEQFF.

This clonotype was detected ten times or more. This sequence joins TRBV28 and TRBJ2-7; D remains unclear. Germline CDR1 is MDHEN and CDR2 is SYDVKM. V was pared by 6 bases and J by 3 bases, with 6 bases between. This CDR3 is built from 11 residues. The CDR3 nucleotides read TGTGCCAGCAGAAAATACTACGAGCAGTACTTC. Translation gives CASRKYYEQYF.

This clonotype came up a few times. This chain joins TRBV29-1 and TRBJ2-3; D may be TRBD1 (5 bases). Looked up from germline, CDR1 is SQVTM and CDR2 is ANQGSEA. This CDR3 spans 14 amino acids. Between the trimmed V and J ends, which lost 4 bases and 3 bases, there was a span of 14 bases. This chain's CDR3 is CSVAGYRGTDTQYF. CDR3 DNA: TGCAGCGTTGCAGGGTATCGTGGAACAGATACGCAGTATTTT.

This clonotype appeared a few times. The chain links TRBV5-1 to TRBJ2-1; D not resolved. With 1 base removed from V and 6 bases from J, the gap between germline ends came to 8 bases. CDR3 length equals 13 residues. Germline V gene sequence: CDR1 SGHRS, CDR2 YFSETQ. The CDR3 region is CASSLSWGNEQFF. The CDR3 DNA follows: TGCGCCAGCAGCTTGTCCTGGGGCAATGAGCAGTTCTTC. Supplemented by reference TRBV5-1 and TRBJ2-1, the full variable domain reads KAGVTQTPRYLIKTRGQQVTLSCSPISGHRSVSWYQQTPGQGLQFLFEYFSETQRNKGNFPGRFSGRQFSNSRSEMNVSTLELGDSALYLCASSLSWGNEQFFGPGTRLTVL.

This clonotype occurred many times. The gene calls are TRBV5-5 and TRBJ2-5; D call uncertain. The V and J ends lost 1 base and 2 bases respectively, with 6 bases between them. This CDR3 region has 13 residues. CDR1 and CDR2 from the germline V gene are SGHKS and YYEKEE (reference sequence). The CDR3 here is CASSLNRQETQYF. DNA of the CDR3: TGTGCCAGCAGCTTGAACAGACAAGAGACCCAGTACTTC.

Many counts were recorded for this clonotype. The rearrangement links TRBV27 to TRBJ2-5; D not certain. The CDR3 length is 11 residues. In germline, CDR1 is MNHEY, CDR2 SMNVEV (reference sequence). V was trimmed by 3 bases and J by 4 bases, leaving 3 bases between them. CDR3 sequence: CASSFTETQYF. In DNA form, the CDR3 reads TGTGCCAGCAGTTTTACAGAGACCCAGTACTTC.

This clonotype was counted many times. V is TRBV5-1 and J is TRBJ2-3; 9 bases are shared with TRBD2. Germline trimming cut 4 bases from V and 2 bases from J; bases unmatched to any gene: 5. The germline gives CDR1 SGHRS, CDR2 YFSETQ. This CDR3 spans 15 amino acids. CDR3 in DNA: TGCGCCAGCAGCACCAGCGGGAGGAACACAGATACGCAGTATTTT. Its protein product is CASSTSGRNTDTQYF.

In its sample, this clonotype was seen many times. For the CDR3, the DNA is TGTGCCAGCAGTCAACAGGGGAACACTGAAGCTTTCTTT. Protein sequence: CASSQQGNTEAFF. V and J are TRBV12-3 or TRBV12-4 and TRBJ1-1; tentatively, D is TRBD1 (6 bases). CDR3 length: 13 residues. With 5 bases removed from V and 1 base from J, the gap between germline ends came to 8 bases.

The chain links TRBV20-1 to TRBJ1-4; D gene uncertain. Deletions cut 5 bases from V and 8 bases from J, with 12 bases between. Germline loops: CDR1 DFQATT, CDR2 SNEGSKA (reference sequence). The CDR3 covers 12 residues. As DNA, the CDR3 is TGCAGTGCTTTACGACCCGGGGAAAAACTGTTTTTT. It codes for CSALRPGEKLFF.